The 24 T cell receptor beta chains given below trace back to one sample, sequenced in a study of human T cells and chemical hapten exposure. TCRdb reanalysed the RACE reads using MiXCR and keeps one entry per CDR3 protein. The data show 350,000 to 400,000 distinct CDR3 sequences, 4% to 6% seen once. The time point here: pre-sensitization, week 0. Stated treatment: therapeutic diphenylcyclopropenone sensitization with weekly scalp DPC. The sample here was whole blood, taken in connection with sensitization to the hapten diphenylcyclopropenone (DPC). The receptors derive from a woman aged 45-60 years with alopecia areata. Some clones in this sample may be carry-over from other donors' samples.

The V gene is TRBV9, the J gene TRBJ1-1, with TRBD1 identical over 9 bases. V was clipped by 6 bases and J by 7 bases; unmatched bases: 10. This CDR3 comprises 14 residues. The germline V gene encodes CDR1 SGDLS and CDR2 YYNGEE. CDR3 protein: CASTPTGQGIEAFF. The CDR3 nucleotides read TGTGCCAGCACCCCGACGGGACAGGGAATTGAAGCTTTCTTT. Full variable domain (remainder filled in from reference TRBV9 and TRBJ1-1): DSGVTQTPKHLITATGQRVTLRCSPRSGDLSVYWYQQSLDQGLQFLIQYYNGEERAKGNILERFSAQQFPDLHSELNLSSLELGDSALYFCASTPTGQGIEAFFGQGTRLTVV.

This clonotype was recorded a few times. The chain carries TRBV2 and TRBJ1-2, with D possibly being TRBD1 (5 bases). The CDR3 loop spans 14 amino acids. In germline, CDR1 is SNHLY, CDR2 FYNNEI. The V gene lost 7 bases and the J gene lost 6 bases, with 18 bases spanning the gap. The CDR3 DNA reads TGTGCCAGCAAGGACTCGACAGCAGAGGATGGCTACACCTTC. Translated: CASKDSTAEDGYTF.

This clonotype was recorded many times. This rearrangement joins TRBV27 to TRBJ2-1, with 10 bases that match TRBD1. Per the germline V gene, CDR1 is MNHEY and CDR2 is SMNVEV (reference sequence). J was trimmed by 7 bases and V by 5 bases; bases with no gene match: 5. CDR3 length: 14 amino acids. The CDR3 loop reads CASSVRQGANEQFF. CDR3 nucleotides: TGTGCCAGCAGTGTCCGACAGGGGGCGAATGAGCAGTTCTTC.

The chain employs TRBV12-3 or TRBV12-4 and TRBJ1-1; D is ambiguous. V lost 2 bases and J 11 bases, leaving 12 bases between the germline ends. CDR3 length equals 12 residues. CDR3 in amino acids: CASSLQWREAFF. CDR3 coding DNA: TGTGCCAGCAGTTTACAGTGGCGGGAGGCTTTCTTT.

This clonotype was observed a handful of times. The rearrangement links TRBV3-1 to TRBJ1-5, with D tentatively TRBD1 (5 bases). The CDR3 is 15 residues long. Trimming took off 1 base at V and 3 bases at J, with 10 bases between the two ends. The V gene's germline CDR1 is LGHDT and CDR2 YNNKEL (reference sequence). CDR3: CASSQGGRNNQPQHF. In nucleotides, the CDR3 is TGTGCCAGCAGCCAAGGGGGGAGGAACAATCAGCCCCAGCATTTT.

This chain links TRBV10-3 with TRBJ1-1, with TRBD1 matching over 9 bases. This CDR3 comprises 17 residues. With V trimmed by 10 bases and J by 1 base, 16 bases remained unmatched. The germline gives CDR1 ENHRY, CDR2 SYGVKD. CDR3 loop: CATRPGTGKKENTEAFF. In DNA, the CDR3 is TGTGCCACCCGACCCGGGACAGGGAAGAAAGAGAACACTGAAGCTTTCTTT.

This clonotype showed up just a few times. This chain connects TRBV2 to TRBJ2-1; no definite D call. V shed 6 bases and J shed 2 bases, with 5 bases lying between them. In germline, CDR1 is SNHLY, CDR2 FYNNEI. This CDR3 contains 12 residues. CDR3 in amino acids: CASRMAYNEQFF. CDR3 coding DNA: TGTGCCAGCAGGATGGCCTACAATGAGCAGTTCTTC.

This clonotype has ten or more counts. The chain couples TRBV21-1 to TRBJ2-3. TRBV21-1 constitutes a pseudogene. There are 12 residues in the CDR3. The CDR3 here is CASSGFKDTQYF. Written as DNA, the CDR3 is TGTGCCAGCAGTGGTTTTAAGGATACGCAGTATTTT.

This clonotype was found many times. This chain joins TRBV27 and TRBJ2-7; 9 positions match TRBD2. The germline CDR1 and CDR2 sequences are MNHEY and SMNVEV (reference sequence). Trimming cost V 1 base and J 2 bases; bases outside gene matches: 9. There are 17 residues in the CDR3. CDR3 in DNA: TGTGCCAGCAGTTTATTGCCACTAGCGGGTACTGCCTACGAGCAGTACTTC. This gives the protein CASSLLPLAGTAYEQYF.

This clonotype has just a few counts. The J gene is TRBJ2-3, the V gene TRBV5-4, with 7 positions matching TRBD1. This CDR3 has 14 amino acids. Per the germline V gene, CDR1 is SGHNT and CDR2 is YYREEE (reference sequence). Losses at the gene ends were 4 bases for V and 3 bases for J; bases not matched to a gene: 5. The CDR3 reads CASSHTGETDTQYF. DNA for the CDR3: TGTGCCAGCAGCCATACAGGGGAAACAGATACGCAGTATTTT.

This clonotype was detected a few times. The chain carries TRBV29-1 and TRBJ1-3; D gene ambiguous. The CDR3 runs to 13 residues. Germline V gene lookup returns CDR1 SQVTM and CDR2 ANQGSEA. V gave up 6 bases and J gave up 1 base, with 10 bases separating them. Written as DNA, the CDR3 is TGCAGCGTCGCTCAACAATCTGGAAACACCATATATTTT. Its translation: CSVAQQSGNTIYF.

This clonotype was counted many times. The rearrangement uses TRBV5-5 and TRBJ1-3; 8 nucleotides match TRBD1. Looked up from germline, CDR1 is SGHKS and CDR2 is YYEKEE (reference sequence). The CDR3 length is 14 residues. V was pared by 4 bases and J by 4 bases, with 4 bases of the junction left unmatched. The CDR3 reads CASSIGQGGNTIYF. The CDR3 DNA follows: TGTGCCAGCAGCATCGGACAGGGAGGAAACACCATATATTTT.

This clonotype was seen repeatedly, ten times or more. The chain recombines TRBV28 with TRBJ1-1; D might be TRBD1 (5 bases). This CDR3 spans 12 amino acids. The V gene lost 8 bases and the J gene lost 9 bases, with 16 bases spanning the gap. Germline CDR1 is MDHEN and CDR2 is SYDVKM. The CDR3 region has the DNA TGTGCCAGCCACGGCCCAGGGCTGCAAGCTTTCTTT. Residues: CASHGPGLQAFF.

This clonotype was seen a handful of times. The chain couples TRBV29-1 to TRBJ1-1, with TRBD1 identical over 10 bases. CDR1 and CDR2 (germline): SQVTM, ANQGSEA. The CDR3 loop spans 13 amino acids. V shed 1 base and J 4 bases; nucleotides not matched to a gene: 0. CDR3 loop: CSVEGTGGTEAFF. The CDR3 DNA sequence: TGCAGCGTTGAAGGGACAGGGGGCACTGAAGCTTTCTTT.

This clonotype was counted between two and nine times. The chain joins TRBV29-1 to TRBJ1-2, with 7 bases fitting TRBD1. CDR1 is SQVTM and CDR2 is ANQGSEA in the germline V gene. Germline trimming cut 3 bases from V and 5 bases from J; bases unmatched to any gene: 15. The CDR3 sequence is 16 residues long. CDR3 in DNA: TGCAGCGTTGAGCCGGGACAGCCAAGAATGGGTTATGGCTACACCTTC. Translation gives CSVEPGQPRMGYGYTF.

CDR3 amino acids: CASSPDGSRYF. The CDR3 nucleotides are TGTGCCAGCAGCCCAGACGGCAGCCGGTACTTC. The gene calls are TRBV7-2 and TRBJ2-5; D gene unclear. Germline values: CDR1 SGHTA, CDR2 FQGNSA. This CDR3 spans 11 amino acids. V shed 5 bases and J shed 13 bases, with 14 bases lying between them.

This clonotype was seen ten or more times. The chain combines TRBV12-3 or TRBV12-4 with TRBJ1-1, with D uncertain. The germline V and J ends were trimmed by 1 base and 0 bases, with 9 bases remaining between them. The CDR3 consists of 15 residues. In DNA, the CDR3 is TGTGCCAGCAGTTTAGACAGAGATATGAACACTGAAGCTTTCTTT. It is translated as CASSLDRDMNTEAFF.

This clonotype was recorded many times. The gene calls are TRBV5-1 and TRBJ2-1; D gene uncertain. The CDR3 has 14 residues. CDR1 is SGHRS and CDR2 is YFSETQ in the germline V gene. V lost 0 bases and J lost 1, with 5 bases in between. The CDR3 nucleotides are TGCGCCAGCAGCTTGGTAGAATCCTACAATGAGCAGTTCTTC. This encodes CASSLVESYNEQFF.

This clonotype was seen just once. The chain uses TRBV4-3 and TRBJ2-3, with D unresolved. V lost 1 base, J lost 0 bases, and 17 bases lay in between. The CDR3 is 18 residues long. CDR1 LGHNA and CDR2 YSLEER come from the germline V gene. DNA of the CDR3: TGCGCCAGCAGCCAAGTAGCAACGTTGGAGTCTAGCACAGATACGCAGTATTTT. Its translation is CASSQVATLESSTDTQYF.

This clonotype occurred a few times. The rearrangement links TRBV6-2 or TRBV6-3 to TRBJ2-7; tentatively, D is TRBD1 (6 bases). This CDR3 is 17 amino acids long. V gave up 1 base and J gave up 6 bases, with 22 bases separating them. Germline V gene data show CDR1 as MNHEY and CDR2 as SVGEGT. The chain's CDR3 is CASSYYLGGAGSVEQYF. The CDR3 bases are TGTGCCAGCAGTTACTACCTAGGGGGAGCAGGGAGTGTCGAGCAGTACTTC.

This clonotype was seen at least ten times. J is TRBJ2-3 and V is TRBV5-1; no firm D call. Germline CDR1 and CDR2: SGHRS and YFSETQ. The CDR3 covers 14 residues. Trimming removed 1 base from V and 1 base from J, with 7 bases in between. The CDR3 loop is CASSLLSGTDTQYF. DNA of the CDR3: TGCGCCAGCAGCTTGCTTTCAGGCACAGATACGCAGTATTTT.

In its sample, this clonotype was seen many times. The chain combines TRBV28 with TRBJ2-7; D uncertain. This CDR3 comprises 13 residues. CDR1 is MDHEN and CDR2 is SYDVKM in the germline V gene. V lost 5 bases and J 5 bases, leaving 13 bases between the germline ends. The CDR3 reads CASSQPVPDEQYF. Here the CDR3 DNA reads TGTGCCAGCAGTCAGCCCGTGCCGGACGAGCAGTACTTC. Drawing the rest from reference TRBV28 and TRBJ2-7, the complete variable domain is DVKVTQSSRYLVKRTGEKVFLECVQDMDHENMFWYRQDPGLGLRLIYFSYDVKMKEKGDIPEGYSVSREKKERFSLILESASTNQTSMYLCASSQPVPDEQYFGPGTRLTVT.

This clonotype has a handful of counts. The chain employs TRBV7-2 and TRBJ1-5; D is undetermined. The CDR3 has 14 residues. V lost 3 bases, J lost 7 bases, and 13 bases lay in between. Per the germline V gene, CDR1 is SGHTA and CDR2 is FQGNSA. Written as DNA, the CDR3 is TGTGCCAGCAGCTTCGGGGAGGTGGGCCAGCCCCAGCATTTT. Translation: CASSFGEVGQPQHF.

This sequence joins TRBV20-1 and TRBJ1-2, with D hard to call. Germline V CDR1 and CDR2: DFQATT, SNEGSKA (reference sequence). CDR3 length: 14 amino acids. Deletions cut 1 base from V and 2 bases from J, with 11 bases between. The CDR3 loop is CSARAVTTNYGYTF. DNA of the CDR3: TGCAGTGCTAGAGCAGTAACGACGAACTATGGCTACACCTTC.